The rows below give T cell receptor beta chains drawn from one sample of a study of T cells expressing NK-cell markers. TCRdb reworked the 5' RACE reads into one entry per CDR3 protein, no DNA. This table lists about 540,000 distinct CDR3 sequences. The specimen sequenced was blood T cells: a sorted CD56 or NKG2C T cell subset, CD4+ or CD8+ T cells, or bulk PBMC T cells (not recorded which). The source of these receptors is a man aged 18 to 29 in good health. The CDR3 runs from the conserved cysteine through the conserved F or W. The order of the fields is CDR3 protein, J gene, V gene, CDR3 length.

CDR3: CASSRTGREAFF; J: TRBJ1-1; V: TRBV12-3/TRBV12-4; length: 12
CDR3: CASMRLAGGLHEQYF; J: TRBJ2-7; V: TRBV12-3/TRBV12-4; length: 15
CDR3: CASSPASATYGYTF; J: TRBJ1-2; V: TRBV9; length: 14
CDR3: CAWSSRPTTGANVLTF; J: TRBJ2-6; V: TRBV30; length: 16
CDR3: CASSLARSGRKTPYEQYF; J: TRBJ2-7; V: TRBV12-3/TRBV12-4; length: 18
CDR3: CASSQTPGGAEQYF; J: TRBJ2-7; V: TRBV16; length: 14
CDR3: CASRGLPGGETQYF; J: TRBJ2-5; V: TRBV28; length: 14
CDR3: CSARGGDYTGELFF; J: TRBJ2-2; V: TRBV20-1; length: 14
CDR3: CAISISGQDYGYTF; J: TRBJ1-2; V: TRBV10-3; length: 14
CDR3: CASSHVISGRRNEQFF; J: TRBJ2-1; V: TRBV4-3; length: 16
CDR3: CASRTSGGHEQYF; J: TRBJ2-7; V: TRBV5-1; length: 13
CDR3: CAITEGDSSTDTQYF; J: TRBJ2-3; V: TRBV10-3; length: 15
CDR3: CASTKGLAGGGTGANVLTF; J: TRBJ2-6; V: TRBV7-2; length: 19
CDR3: CASSILAGVYNEQFF; J: TRBJ2-1; V: TRBV9; length: 15
CDR3: CASSLLTGQETQYF; J: TRBJ2-5; V: TRBV27; length: 14
CDR3: CATSDGHSPLHF; J: TRBJ1-6; V: TRBV24-1; length: 12
CDR3: CASSTSGGRPGELFF; J: TRBJ2-2; V: TRBV12-3/TRBV12-4; length: 15
CDR3: CSASEWTGSRFGNQPQHF; J: TRBJ1-5; V: TRBV20-1; length: 18
CDR3: CATSDPRQGSYNEQFF; J: TRBJ2-1; V: TRBV24-1; length: 16
CDR3: CSSPSGRRGEQYF; J: TRBJ2-7; V: TRBV20-1; length: 13
CDR3: CSVGLGMGQYGYTF; J: TRBJ1-2; V: TRBV29-1; length: 14
CDR3: CASSQDMARESTDTQYF; J: TRBJ2-3; V: TRBV14; length: 17
CDR3: CASREPGQGSPDTQYF; J: TRBJ2-3; V: TRBV6-1; length: 16
CDR3: CASSQGTYYNEQFF; J: TRBJ2-1; V: TRBV19; length: 14
CDR3: CASSSTVNTEAFF; J: TRBJ1-1; V: TRBV28; length: 13
CDR3: CASSQENGRGGYTF; J: TRBJ1-2; V: TRBV4-3; length: 14
CDR3: CASSISRQVNYGYTF; J: TRBJ1-2; V: TRBV11-2; length: 15
CDR3: CASRLHGLAGNEQYF; J: TRBJ2-7; V: TRBV27; length: 15
CDR3: CASSQAGVRETQYF; J: TRBJ2-5; V: TRBV4-1; length: 14
CDR3: CSAGGGFNQPQHF; J: TRBJ1-5; V: TRBV20-1; length: 13
CDR3: CASSEWGGAYYNEQFF; J: TRBJ2-1; V: TRBV10-2; length: 16
CDR3: CASSPGAVTEAFF; J: TRBJ1-1; V: TRBV12-3/TRBV12-4; length: 13
CDR3: CASPTGGTYEQYF; J: TRBJ2-7; V: TRBV10-1; length: 13
CDR3: CSAPGITDTQYF; J: TRBJ2-3; V: TRBV20-1; length: 12
CDR3: CASSVSPSGIYNTQYF; J: TRBJ2-3; V: TRBV7-2; length: 16
CDR3: CASSVGPPGAGGYNEQFF; J: TRBJ2-1; V: TRBV9; length: 18
CDR3: CASSLGTGENSPLHF; J: TRBJ1-6; V: TRBV6-5; length: 15
CDR3: CASRLTGSTDTQYF; J: TRBJ2-3; V: TRBV5-5; length: 14
CDR3: CAISDYTVDNEQFF; J: TRBJ2-1; V: TRBV10-3; length: 14
CDR3: CATGGQGAKETQYF; J: TRBJ2-5; V: TRBV11-2; length: 14
CDR3: CSAIDRLAYNEQFF; J: TRBJ2-1; V: TRBV20-1; length: 14
CDR3: CASSQYSGGEQYF; J: TRBJ2-7; V: TRBV14; length: 13
CDR3: CASSQSGDYGYTF; J: TRBJ1-2; V: TRBV7-9; length: 13
CDR3: CAISEGSGNYNEQFF; J: TRBJ2-1; V: TRBV10-3; length: 15